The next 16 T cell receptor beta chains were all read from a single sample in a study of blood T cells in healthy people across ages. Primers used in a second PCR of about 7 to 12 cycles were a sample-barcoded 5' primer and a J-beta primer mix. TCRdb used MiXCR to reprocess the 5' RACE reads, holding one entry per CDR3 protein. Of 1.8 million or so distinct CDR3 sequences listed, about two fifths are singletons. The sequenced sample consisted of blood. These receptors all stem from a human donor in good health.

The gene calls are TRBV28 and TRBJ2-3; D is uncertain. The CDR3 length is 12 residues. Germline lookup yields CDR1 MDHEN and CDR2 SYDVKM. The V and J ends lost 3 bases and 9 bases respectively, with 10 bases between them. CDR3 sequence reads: CASSFGLGTQYF. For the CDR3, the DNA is TGTGCCAGCAGTTTCGGGCTAGGAACGCAGTATTTT.

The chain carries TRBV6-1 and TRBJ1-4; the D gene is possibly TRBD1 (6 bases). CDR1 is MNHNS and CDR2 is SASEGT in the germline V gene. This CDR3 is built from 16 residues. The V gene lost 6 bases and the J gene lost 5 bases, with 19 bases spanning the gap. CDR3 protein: CASRPTPGHDNEKLFF. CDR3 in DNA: TGTGCCAGCAGACCTACTCCGGGACATGACAATGAAAAACTGTTTTTT.

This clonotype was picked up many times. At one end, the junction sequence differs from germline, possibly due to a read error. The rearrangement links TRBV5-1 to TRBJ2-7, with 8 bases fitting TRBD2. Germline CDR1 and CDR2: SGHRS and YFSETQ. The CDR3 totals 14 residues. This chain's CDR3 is CASSPGGGSYEQYF. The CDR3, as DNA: TGTGCCAGCAGCCCAGGCGGGGGGTCCTACGAGCAGTACTTC.

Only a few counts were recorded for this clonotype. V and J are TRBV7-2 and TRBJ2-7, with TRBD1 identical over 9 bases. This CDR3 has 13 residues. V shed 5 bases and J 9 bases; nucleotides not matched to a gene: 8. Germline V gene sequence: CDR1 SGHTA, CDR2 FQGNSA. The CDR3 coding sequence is TGTGCCAGCAGCAAGCGACAGGGGGTAGGGCAGTACTTC. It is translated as CASSKRQGVGQYF. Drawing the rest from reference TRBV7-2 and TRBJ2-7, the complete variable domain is GAGVSQSPSNKVTEKGKDVELRCDPISGHTALYWYRQSLGQGLEFLIYFQGNSAPDKSGLPSDRFSAERTGGSVSTLTIQRTQQEDSAVYLCASSKRQGVGQYFGPGTRLTVT.

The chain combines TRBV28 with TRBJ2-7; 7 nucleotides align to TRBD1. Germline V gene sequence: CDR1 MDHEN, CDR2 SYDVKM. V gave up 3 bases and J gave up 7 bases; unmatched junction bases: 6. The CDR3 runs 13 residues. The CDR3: CASSFDRAPEQYF. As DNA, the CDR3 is TGTGCCAGCAGTTTTGACAGGGCACCAGAGCAGTACTTC.

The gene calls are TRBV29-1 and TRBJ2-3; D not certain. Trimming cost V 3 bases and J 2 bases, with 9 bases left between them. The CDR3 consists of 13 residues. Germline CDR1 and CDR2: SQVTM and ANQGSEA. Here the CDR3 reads CSVESGPTDTQYF. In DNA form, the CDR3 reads TGCAGCGTTGAGTCTGGACCCACAGATACGCAGTATTTT.

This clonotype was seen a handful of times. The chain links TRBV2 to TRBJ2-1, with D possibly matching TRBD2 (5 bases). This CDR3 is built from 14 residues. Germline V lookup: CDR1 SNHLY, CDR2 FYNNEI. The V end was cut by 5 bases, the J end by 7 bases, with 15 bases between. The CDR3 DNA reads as TGTGCCAGCAGTTCAGGACTCGCCGCGAATGAGCAGTTCTTC. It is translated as CASSSGLAANEQFF.

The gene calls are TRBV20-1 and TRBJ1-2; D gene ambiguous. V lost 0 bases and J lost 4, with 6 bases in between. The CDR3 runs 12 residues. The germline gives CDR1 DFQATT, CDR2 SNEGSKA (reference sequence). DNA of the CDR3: TGCAGTGCTAGAGAGGACCGCTATGGCTACACCTTC. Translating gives CSAREDRYGYTF.

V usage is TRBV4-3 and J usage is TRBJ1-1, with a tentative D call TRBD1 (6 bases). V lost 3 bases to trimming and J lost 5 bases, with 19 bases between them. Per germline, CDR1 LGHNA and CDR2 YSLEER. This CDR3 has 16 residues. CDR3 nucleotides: TGCGCCAGCAGCCACCTTTTTGACAGGTTTGGGACTGAAGCTTTCTTT. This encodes CASSHLFDRFGTEAFF.

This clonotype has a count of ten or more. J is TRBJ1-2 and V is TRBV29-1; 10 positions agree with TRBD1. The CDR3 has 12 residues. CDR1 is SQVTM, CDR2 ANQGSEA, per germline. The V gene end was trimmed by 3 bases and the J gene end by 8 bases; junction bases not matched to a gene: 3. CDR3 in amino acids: CSVDGQGEGYTF. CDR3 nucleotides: TGCAGCGTTGACGGACAGGGGGAAGGCTACACCTTC.

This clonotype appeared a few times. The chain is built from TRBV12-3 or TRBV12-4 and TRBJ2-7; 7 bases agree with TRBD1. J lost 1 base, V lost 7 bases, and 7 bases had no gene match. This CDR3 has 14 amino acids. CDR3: CASTKTGRSYEQYF. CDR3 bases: TGTGCCAGCACCAAGACAGGGAGATCCTACGAGCAGTACTTC.

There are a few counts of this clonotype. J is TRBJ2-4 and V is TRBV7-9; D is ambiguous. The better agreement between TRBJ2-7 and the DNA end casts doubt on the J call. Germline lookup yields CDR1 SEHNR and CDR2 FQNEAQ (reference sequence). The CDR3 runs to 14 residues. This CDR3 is CASSLYAVDYEQYF. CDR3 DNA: TGTGCCAGCAGCTTATATGCCGTTGACTACGAGCAGTACTTC.

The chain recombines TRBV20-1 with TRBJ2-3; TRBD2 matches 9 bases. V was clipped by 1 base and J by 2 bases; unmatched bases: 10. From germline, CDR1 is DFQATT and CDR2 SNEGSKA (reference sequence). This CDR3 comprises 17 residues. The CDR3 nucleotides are TGCAGTGCTAGAGGGGGTCTAGCGGGGAAATTCACAGATACGCAGTATTTT. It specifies CSARGGLAGKFTDTQYF.

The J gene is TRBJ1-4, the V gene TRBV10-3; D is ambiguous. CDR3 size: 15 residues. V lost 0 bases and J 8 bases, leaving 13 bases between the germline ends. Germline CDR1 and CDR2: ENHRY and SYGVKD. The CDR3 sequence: CAISESKEVGEKLFF. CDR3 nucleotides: TGTGCCATCAGTGAGTCGAAGGAGGTCGGGGAAAAACTGTTTTTT.

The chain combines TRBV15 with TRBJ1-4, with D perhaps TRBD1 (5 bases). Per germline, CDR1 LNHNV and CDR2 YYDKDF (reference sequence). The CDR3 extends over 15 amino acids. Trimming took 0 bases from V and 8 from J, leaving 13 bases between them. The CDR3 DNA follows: TGTGCCACCAGCAGAGAAGGCAGGGTTTGGGAAAAACTGTTTTTT. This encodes CATSREGRVWEKLFF. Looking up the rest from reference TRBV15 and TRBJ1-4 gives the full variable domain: DAMVIQNPRYQVTQFGKPVTLSCSQTLNHNVMYWYQQKSSQAPKLLFHYYDKDFNNEADTPDNFQSRRPNTSFCFLDIRSPGLGDTAMYLCATSREGRVWEKLFFGSGTQLSVL.

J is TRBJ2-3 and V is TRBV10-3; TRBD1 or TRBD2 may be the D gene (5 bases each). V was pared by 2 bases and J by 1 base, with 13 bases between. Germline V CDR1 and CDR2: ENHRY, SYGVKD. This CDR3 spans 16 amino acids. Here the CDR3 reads CAISEGPGLGTDTQYF. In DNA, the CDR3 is TGTGCCATCAGTGAGGGCCCGGGGCTGGGCACAGATACGCAGTATTTT.